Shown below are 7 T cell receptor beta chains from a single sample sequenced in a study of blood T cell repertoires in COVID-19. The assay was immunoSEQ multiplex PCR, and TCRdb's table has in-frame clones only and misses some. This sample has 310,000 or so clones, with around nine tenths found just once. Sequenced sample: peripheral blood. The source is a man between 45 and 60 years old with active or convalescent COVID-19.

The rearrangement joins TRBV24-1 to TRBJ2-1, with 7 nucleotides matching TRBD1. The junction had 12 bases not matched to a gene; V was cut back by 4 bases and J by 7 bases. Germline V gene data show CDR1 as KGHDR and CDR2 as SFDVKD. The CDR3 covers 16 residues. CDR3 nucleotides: TGTGCCACCAGTGAACAGTTGGGGACAGCCAATAATGAGCAGTTCTTC. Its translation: CATSEQLGTANNEQFF.

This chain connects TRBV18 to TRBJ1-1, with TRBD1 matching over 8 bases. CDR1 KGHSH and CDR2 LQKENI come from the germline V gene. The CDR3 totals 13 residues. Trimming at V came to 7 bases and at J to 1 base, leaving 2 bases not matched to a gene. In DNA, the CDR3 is TGTGCCAGCTACAGGGGGGGGAACACTGAAGCTTTCTTT. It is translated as CASYRGGNTEAFF.

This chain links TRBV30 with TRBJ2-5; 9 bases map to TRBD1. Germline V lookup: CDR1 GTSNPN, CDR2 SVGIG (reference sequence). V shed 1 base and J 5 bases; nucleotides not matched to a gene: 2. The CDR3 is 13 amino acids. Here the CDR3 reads CAWSGQGGETQYF. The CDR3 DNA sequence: TGTGCCTGGAGTGGACAGGGGGGGGAGACCCAGTACTTC.

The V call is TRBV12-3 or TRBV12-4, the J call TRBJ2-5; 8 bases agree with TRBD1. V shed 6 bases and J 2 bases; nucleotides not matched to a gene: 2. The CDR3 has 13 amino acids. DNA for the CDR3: TGTGCCAGCAGCAGACAGGGGCAAGAGACCCAGTACTTC. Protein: CASSRQGQETQYF.

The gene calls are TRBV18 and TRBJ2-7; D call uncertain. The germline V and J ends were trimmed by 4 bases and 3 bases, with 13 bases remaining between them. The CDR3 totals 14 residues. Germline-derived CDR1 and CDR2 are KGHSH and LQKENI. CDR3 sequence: CASSLPGLNYEQYF. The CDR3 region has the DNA TGTGCCAGCTCACTCCCCGGTTTGAACTACGAGCAGTACTTC.

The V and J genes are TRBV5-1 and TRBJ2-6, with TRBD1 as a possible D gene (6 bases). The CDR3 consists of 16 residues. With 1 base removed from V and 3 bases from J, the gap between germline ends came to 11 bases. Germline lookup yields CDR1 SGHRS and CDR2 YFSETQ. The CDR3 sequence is CASSLNRESGANVLTF. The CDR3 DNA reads TGCGCCAGCAGCTTGAACAGGGAAAGTGGGGCCAACGTCCTGACTTTC.

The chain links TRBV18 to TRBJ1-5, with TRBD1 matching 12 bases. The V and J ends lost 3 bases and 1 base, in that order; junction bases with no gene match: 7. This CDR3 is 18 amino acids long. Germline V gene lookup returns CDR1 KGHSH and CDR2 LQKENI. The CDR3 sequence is CASSPPGQGAISNQPQHF. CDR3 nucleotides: TGTGCCAGCTCACCGCCGGGACAGGGGGCGATAAGCAATCAGCCCCAGCATTTT.